Below, one TCR beta chain is given with its context. Its antigen remains unidentified. Amplification used 60 Vbeta primers and 13 Jbeta primers. Assay: immunoSEQ multiplex PCR; the TCRdb copy retains only in-frame clones and omits some. This table holds about 150,000 clones, 9.4% found once. Germline CDR1 SGDLS, CDR2 YYNGEE. CDR3 size: 17 residues. V was shortened by 0 bases and J by 6 bases, with 18 bases between the two germline ends. These data come from a study of cytomegalovirus exposure and HLA in healthy donors. Whole-study results and caveats: Being productive about 90% or about 30% of the time was typical of most TCR beta V segments in an earlier analysis.

The chain employs TRBV9 and TRBJ2-2; D might be TRBD2 (5 bases). This clonotype originated in a male donor in good health and CMV-seronegative. The sample was PBMCs. DNA for the CDR3: TGTGCCAGCAGCGTAGCTACCGGGAAGGGTTCCCCCGGGGAGCTGTTTTTT. Protein: CASSVATGKGSPGELFF.